This entry features one T cell receptor (beta chain) sequence. This PCR relied on a set of 60 Vbeta primers and 13 Jbeta primers. TCRdb's table, derived via immunoSEQ multiplex PCR, lists solely in-frame clones and lacks some. The table shows more than 110,000 clones, with roughly four fifths occurring only once. The data were taken from a study of cytomegalovirus exposure and HLA in healthy donors. CDR1 SGHTA and CDR2 FQGNSA come from the germline V gene. CDR3 length: 17 residues. V dropped 4 bases and J dropped 0 bases, with 16 bases sitting between them. V gene TRBV7-2 combines with J gene TRBJ2-1; a weak D match, TRBD1 (6 bases). This receptor was obtained from a human donor in good health. Material: PBMCs. This CDR3 reads CASSSYAGTYSYNEQFF. Here the CDR3 DNA reads TGTGCCAGCAGCTCCTACGCCGGGACATACTCCTACAATGAGCAGTTCTTC.